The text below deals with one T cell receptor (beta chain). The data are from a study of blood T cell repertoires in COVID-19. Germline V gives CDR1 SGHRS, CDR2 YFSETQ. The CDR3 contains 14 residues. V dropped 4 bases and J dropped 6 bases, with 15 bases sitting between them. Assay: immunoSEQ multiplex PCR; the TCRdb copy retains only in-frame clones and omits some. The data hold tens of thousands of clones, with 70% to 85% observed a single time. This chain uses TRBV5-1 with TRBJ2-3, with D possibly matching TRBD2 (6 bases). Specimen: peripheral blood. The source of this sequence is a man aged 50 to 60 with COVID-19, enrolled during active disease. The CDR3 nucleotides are TGCGCCAGCAGCCTCGGGACTCCCGACGATACGCAGTATTTT. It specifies CASSLGTPDDTQYF.